Listed below are T cell receptor beta chains from one sample, sequenced in a study of T cell repertoires in cytomegalovirus infection. MiXCR was run by TCRdb on the reads, yielding one entry per CDR3 protein. The sample carries around 320,000 distinct CDR3 sequences, more than 8% recorded once. What was sequenced was PBMCs. Every receptor here comes from a human donor in good health (CMV status not recorded). Some clones in this sample may be carry-over from other donors' samples. Each CDR3 is given with its conserved first and last residue. A D gene is named only where the DNA matches it firmly. A row's size may be missing; if present it is once, few, many or a size class.

CDR3 protein: CASSRSTSGVYNEQFF
CDR3 DNA: TGTGCCAGCAGTCGTTCGACTAGCGGGGTTTACAATGAGCAGTTCTTC
clone size: few
J gene: TRBJ2-1
D gene: TRBD2
V gene: TRBV12-3/TRBV12-4

CDR3 protein: CASSYRAWATDTQYF
CDR3 DNA: TGTGCCAGCAGTTACCGTGCTTGGGCCACAGATACGCAGTATTTT
clone size: many
J gene: TRBJ2-3
D gene: .
V gene: TRBV6-5

CDR3 protein: CASSSRPTSATDTQYF
CDR3 DNA: TGTGCCAGCAGTTCCCGTCCCACTAGCGCCACAGATACGCAGTATTTT
clone size: .
J gene: TRBJ2-3
D gene: TRBD2
V gene: TRBV12-3/TRBV12-4

CDR3 protein: CASSAGGVRETQYF
CDR3 DNA: TGTGCCAGCAGCGCCGGGGGGGTGCGGGAGACCCAGTACTTC
clone size: many
J gene: TRBJ2-5
D gene: TRBD2
V gene: TRBV12-3/TRBV12-4

CDR3 protein: CASSSFGANEKLFF
CDR3 DNA: TGTGCCAGCAGCTCCTTCGGGGCTAATGAAAAACTGTTTTTT
clone size: many
J gene: TRBJ1-4
D gene: .
V gene: TRBV7-2

CDR3 protein: CASSLQGYTYEQYF
CDR3 DNA: TGTGCCAGCAGCCTACAGGGGTATACCTACGAGCAGTACTTC
clone size: many
J gene: TRBJ2-7
D gene: TRBD1
V gene: TRBV28

CDR3 protein: CASRWIGSFDEQFF
CDR3 DNA: TGTGCCAGCAGATGGATCGGGAGTTTCGATGAGCAGTTCTTC
clone size: few
J gene: TRBJ2-1
D gene: .
V gene: TRBV6-6

CDR3 protein: CASSLSAGGPYNEQFF
CDR3 DNA: TGTGCCAGCAGTTTATCGGCGGGAGGGCCCTACAATGAGCAGTTCTTC
clone size: .
J gene: TRBJ2-1
D gene: TRBD2
V gene: TRBV28

CDR3 protein: CATRGTGGAGELFF
CDR3 DNA: TGTGCCACCAGGGGTACGGGAGGAGCCGGGGAGCTGTTTTTT
clone size: few
J gene: TRBJ2-2
D gene: TRBD2
V gene: TRBV24-1

CDR3 protein: CASSAATETQYF
CDR3 DNA: TGTGCCAGCAGTGCCGCGACCGAGACCCAGTACTTC
clone size: few
J gene: TRBJ2-5
D gene: .
V gene: TRBV25-1

CDR3 protein: CASSSKKHNEKLFF
CDR3 DNA: TGTGCCAGCAGTTCTAAAAAACATAATGAAAAACTGTTTTTT
clone size: .
J gene: TRBJ1-4
D gene: .
V gene: TRBV6-6

CDR3 protein: CASSVLAGAISSTDTQYF
CDR3 DNA: TGTGCCAGCAGCGTACTAGCGGGGGCCATCTCAAGCACAGATACGCAGTATTTT
clone size: few
J gene: TRBJ2-3
D gene: TRBD2
V gene: TRBV7-6

CDR3 protein: CSARETGGPYEQYF
CDR3 DNA: TGCAGTGCTAGAGAAACGGGGGGGCCCTACGAGCAGTACTTC
clone size: many
J gene: TRBJ2-7
D gene: TRBD2
V gene: TRBV20-1

CDR3 protein: CAWSVSKGQVINYGYTF
CDR3 DNA: TGTGCCTGGAGTGTATCAAAGGGACAGGTGATCAACTATGGCTACACCTTC
clone size: .
J gene: TRBJ1-2
D gene: TRBD1
V gene: TRBV30

CDR3 protein: CASSWKQLNSPLHF
CDR3 DNA: TGCGCCAGCAGCTGGAAACAACTTAATTCACCCCTCCACTTT
clone size: .
J gene: TRBJ1-6
D gene: .
V gene: TRBV4-3

CDR3 protein: CASTRTGVNEKLFF
CDR3 DNA: TGTGCCAGCACCAGGACAGGTGTTAATGAAAAACTGTTTTTT
clone size: few
J gene: TRBJ1-4
D gene: TRBD1
V gene: TRBV7-9

CDR3 protein: CASSLGQARSYEQYF
CDR3 DNA: TGTGCCAGCAGCTTAGGACAGGCACGTTCCTACGAGCAGTACTTC
clone size: many
J gene: TRBJ2-7
D gene: .
V gene: TRBV11-2

CDR3 protein: CASSSRQNTEAFF
CDR3 DNA: TGTGCCAGCAGCTCCAGACAGAACACTGAAGCTTTCTTT
clone size: many
J gene: TRBJ1-1
D gene: .
V gene: TRBV7-8

CDR3 protein: CASGSTGVSNQPQHF
CDR3 DNA: TGTGCCAGCGGATCAACAGGGGTGAGCAATCAGCCCCAGCATTTT
clone size: .
J gene: TRBJ1-5
D gene: TRBD1
V gene: TRBV6-2/TRBV6-3

CDR3 protein: CAISESVRGLADRTDTQYF
CDR3 DNA: TGTGCCATCAGTGAGTCAGTCAGGGGACTAGCGGATCGCACAGATACGCAGTATTTT
clone size: many
J gene: TRBJ2-3
D gene: TRBD2
V gene: TRBV10-3

CDR3 protein: CASSPGQGTMNTGELFF
CDR3 DNA: TGTGCCAGCAGCCCCGGACAGGGCACAATGAACACCGGGGAGCTGTTTTTT
clone size: few
J gene: TRBJ2-2
D gene: TRBD1
V gene: TRBV7-7

CDR3 protein: CASSETAGEQFF
CDR3 DNA: TGCGCCAGCAGTGAGACGGCCGGTGAGCAGTTCTTC
clone size: .
J gene: TRBJ2-1
D gene: .
V gene: TRBV10-2

CDR3 protein: CASSSGTSVFETQYF
CDR3 DNA: TGTGCCAGCAGCTCCGGGACTAGCGTCTTCGAGACCCAGTACTTC
clone size: few
J gene: TRBJ2-5
D gene: TRBD2
V gene: TRBV7-9

CDR3 protein: CASSFAPTQNTQYF
CDR3 DNA: TGTGCCAGCAGTTTCGCGCCAACTCAAAATACGCAGTATTTT
clone size: many
J gene: TRBJ2-3
D gene: .
V gene: TRBV7-6

CDR3 protein: CASSLFSGGARATNEKLFF
CDR3 DNA: TGTGCCAGCAGTTTATTTTCAGGGGGTGCCAGAGCAACTAATGAAAAACTGTTTTTT
clone size: many
J gene: TRBJ1-4
D gene: TRBD1
V gene: TRBV27

CDR3 protein: CASSLPGPDGYTF
CDR3 DNA: TGTGCCAGCAGTTTACCGGGTCCGGATGGCTACACCTTC
clone size: few
J gene: TRBJ1-2
D gene: .
V gene: TRBV28

CDR3 protein: CASSLTGAVDIQYF
CDR3 DNA: TGTGCCAGCAGCTTAACAGGGGCCGTGGACATTCAGTACTTC
clone size: .
J gene: TRBJ2-4
D gene: TRBD1
V gene: TRBV7-9

CDR3 protein: CASRPDRGPNYGYTF
CDR3 DNA: TGTGCCAGCAGACCCGACAGAGGCCCTAACTATGGCTACACCTTC
clone size: .
J gene: TRBJ1-2
D gene: .
V gene: TRBV6-8

CDR3 protein: CASSWGEAGPTYEQYF
CDR3 DNA: TGTGCCAGCAGTTGGGGCGAGGCAGGACCTACCTACGAGCAGTACTTC
clone size: many
J gene: TRBJ2-7
D gene: .
V gene: TRBV28

CDR3 protein: CASSFQGPNQPQHF
CDR3 DNA: TGTGCCAGCAGCTTCCAGGGACCCAATCAGCCCCAGCATTTT
clone size: .
J gene: TRBJ1-5
D gene: .
V gene: TRBV7-9

CDR3 protein: CASSSPLGQGAGELFF
CDR3 DNA: TGTGCCAGCAGCTCGCCGCTAGGACAGGGGGCCGGGGAGCTGTTTTTT
clone size: many
J gene: TRBJ2-2
D gene: TRBD1
V gene: TRBV7-9

CDR3 protein: CAPRGTGNNYSNQPQHF
CDR3 DNA: TGTGCCCCCCGAGGTACAGGGAACAATTATAGCAATCAGCCCCAGCATTTT
clone size: few
J gene: TRBJ1-5
D gene: .
V gene: TRBV19

CDR3 protein: CASKGWGAGETEAFF
CDR3 DNA: TGTGCCAGTAAGGGATGGGGGGCAGGGGAAACTGAAGCTTTCTTT
clone size: few
J gene: TRBJ1-1
D gene: .
V gene: TRBV19

CDR3 protein: CASSFPGQDQPQHF
CDR3 DNA: TGTGCCAGCAGTTTCCCGGGACAGGATCAGCCCCAGCATTTT
clone size: .
J gene: TRBJ1-5
D gene: TRBD1
V gene: TRBV7-2

CDR3 protein: CASSFLGNTQYF
CDR3 DNA: TGTGCCAGCAGTTTTCTCGGGAATACGCAGTATTTT
clone size: .
J gene: TRBJ2-3
D gene: .
V gene: TRBV6-2/TRBV6-3

CDR3 protein: CASMETSGSETQYF
CDR3 DNA: TGTGCCAGCATGGAGACTAGCGGGAGCGAGACCCAGTACTTC
clone size: .
J gene: TRBJ2-5
D gene: TRBD2
V gene: TRBV2

CDR3 protein: CASGGQGRGGNTIYF
CDR3 DNA: TGTGCCAGCGGGGGACAGGGAAGAGGAGGAAACACCATATATTTT
clone size: few
J gene: TRBJ1-3
D gene: TRBD1
V gene: TRBV2

CDR3 protein: CASWGQPRAGANVLTF
CDR3 DNA: TGTGCCAGTTGGGGACAGCCGCGCGCTGGGGCCAACGTCCTGACTTTC
clone size: many
J gene: TRBJ2-6
D gene: TRBD1
V gene: TRBV12-3/TRBV12-4

CDR3 protein: CASSQGEITDTQYF
CDR3 DNA: TGTGCCAGCAGCCAAGGAGAGATCACAGATACGCAGTATTTT
clone size: .
J gene: TRBJ2-3
D gene: .
V gene: TRBV4-2

CDR3 protein: CASSEAGTPNQPQHF
CDR3 DNA: TGTGCCAGCAGTGAAGCGGGTACTCCCAATCAGCCCCAGCATTTT
clone size: .
J gene: TRBJ1-5
D gene: .
V gene: TRBV2

CDR3 protein: CASNTGILFQETQYF
CDR3 DNA: TGTGCCAGCAATACCGGGATCCTCTTCCAAGAGACCCAGTACTTC
clone size: many
J gene: TRBJ2-5
D gene: .
V gene: TRBV7-6

CDR3 protein: CSAKNPQGRGTEAFF
CDR3 DNA: TGCAGTGCTAAAAATCCACAGGGTAGGGGGACTGAAGCTTTCTTT
clone size: .
J gene: TRBJ1-1
D gene: .
V gene: TRBV20-1

CDR3 protein: CASSPGTDKFF
CDR3 DNA: TGTGCCAGCAGTCCCGGGACAGATAAGTTCTTC
clone size: .
J gene: TRBJ2-1
D gene: TRBD1
V gene: TRBV12-3/TRBV12-4

CDR3 protein: CASKDRGGEFF
CDR3 DNA: TGTGCCAGCAAGGACAGGGGAGGGGAGTTCTTC
clone size: few
J gene: TRBJ2-1
D gene: TRBD1
V gene: TRBV6-2/TRBV6-3

CDR3 protein: CASSPPGLYSNQPQHF
CDR3 DNA: TGTGCCAGCTCACCACCGGGACTTTATAGCAATCAGCCCCAGCATTTT
clone size: many
J gene: TRBJ1-5
D gene: .
V gene: TRBV18

CDR3 protein: CASTVEGLGTDTQYF
CDR3 DNA: TGTGCCAGCACCGTAGAGGGGCTGGGGACAGATACGCAGTATTTT
clone size: many
J gene: TRBJ2-3
D gene: .
V gene: TRBV27

CDR3 protein: CSAMTSGSSLGWQETQYF
CDR3 DNA: TGCAGTGCGATGACTAGCGGGAGCAGTTTAGGTTGGCAAGAGACCCAGTACTTC
clone size: .
J gene: TRBJ2-5
D gene: TRBD2
V gene: TRBV20-1

CDR3 protein: CASSYGAQYF
CDR3 DNA: TGTGCCAGCAGTTATGGGGCGCAGTACTTC
clone size: few
J gene: TRBJ2-7
D gene: .
V gene: TRBV6-2/TRBV6-3

CDR3 protein: CASSPARGYGYTF
CDR3 DNA: TGTGCCAGCAGTCCGGCCAGAGGCTATGGCTACACCTTC
clone size: few
J gene: TRBJ1-2
D gene: .
V gene: TRBV7-2

CDR3 protein: CASSLARQGLGETQYF
CDR3 DNA: TGTGCCAGCAGCTTAGCGCGACAGGGGCTTGGAGAGACCCAGTACTTC
clone size: many
J gene: TRBJ2-5
D gene: TRBD1
V gene: TRBV7-2

CDR3 protein: CATSDKGKETQYF
CDR3 DNA: TGTGCCACCAGTGATAAGGGGAAAGAGACCCAGTACTTC
clone size: many
J gene: TRBJ2-5
D gene: .
V gene: TRBV24-1

CDR3 protein: CASSEAGLAYTGELFF
CDR3 DNA: TGTGCCAGCAGTGAAGCCGGGCTAGCGTACACCGGGGAGCTGTTTTTT
clone size: .
J gene: TRBJ2-2
D gene: .
V gene: TRBV2

CDR3 protein: CASSPRDRGYGNQPQHF
CDR3 DNA: TGTGCCAGCAGCCCCCGTGACAGGGGGTATGGGAATCAGCCCCAGCATTTT
clone size: many
J gene: TRBJ1-5
D gene: TRBD1
V gene: TRBV7-2

CDR3 protein: CASSSRASANYGYTF
CDR3 DNA: TGTGCCAGCAGTTCCCGCGCGTCTGCTAACTATGGCTACACCTTC
clone size: .
J gene: TRBJ1-2
D gene: .
V gene: TRBV28